These 24 T cell receptor beta chains were all obtained from the same sample, sequenced in a study of blood T cell repertoires in COVID-19 (dated by TCRdb to the early 2020s). The protocol used for the library was the immunoSEQ multiplex PCR assay. Here the immuneACCESS table is served through TCRdb, limited to in-frame sequences with V and J called. Missing clones are a known gap in these copies; in checked studies unresolved V genes cover under half, and the rest lacks a known reason. The sample data list approximately 200,000 clones, and about 95% of these were observed just once. Of the sample, 0.76% is held by the ten largest clones. Sequencing was performed on peripheral blood. The receptor source for this set is a man in his thirties or forties with COVID-19, enrolled during active disease.

The chain joins TRBV20-1 to TRBJ1-4; a possible D gene is TRBD1 (5 bases). Germline values: CDR1 DFQATT, CDR2 SNEGSKA (reference sequence). Deletions cut 3 bases from V and 6 bases from J, with 11 bases between. The CDR3 runs 13 residues. The CDR3, as DNA: TGCAGTGCTAGTAGGGGTATTTATGAAAAACTGTTTTTT. Its translation is CSASRGIYEKLFF.

The chain employs TRBV19 and TRBJ1-1, with 8 nucleotides matching TRBD1. The germline V gene has CDR1 LNHDA and CDR2 SQIVND (reference sequence). J gave up 3 bases and V 7 bases, and 16 bases lay outside the gene matches. The CDR3 totals 17 residues. The CDR3 DNA follows: TGTGCCAGTACTCTCACCGGGACCCCGACAGGGGACACTGAAGCTTTCTTT. This translates into CASTLTGTPTGDTEAFF.

The chain combines TRBV15 with TRBJ1-2, with 9 bases aligning to TRBD1. The CDR3 is 17 residues long. The J segment lost 5 bases and the V segment lost 0 bases, leaving 10 bases of the junction unmatched. Germline CDR1 LNHNV, CDR2 YYDKDF (reference sequence). CDR3 sequence reads: CATSRDSGQGQGYGYTF. CDR3 in DNA: TGTGCCACCAGCAGAGATTCGGGGCAAGGACAGGGGTATGGCTACACCTTC.

The V and J genes are TRBV6-5 and TRBJ1-3; D unclear. Deletions cut 2 bases from V and 0 bases from J, with 11 bases between. The CDR3 runs 16 residues. Per the germline V gene, CDR1 is MNHEY and CDR2 is SVGAGI. CDR3 protein: CASSYRESSSGNTIYF. CDR3 bases: TGTGCCAGCAGTTACCGAGAGTCAAGCTCTGGAAACACCATATATTTT.

This chain joins TRBV6-6 and TRBJ2-3; TRBD1 is a possible D gene (5 bases). Trimming pared 2 bases from V and 3 bases from J, leaving 9 bases between. Germline V gene lookup returns CDR1 MNHNY and CDR2 SVGAGI (reference sequence). The CDR3 is made up of 14 amino acids. CDR3 sequence: CASSYHSGTDTQYF. DNA for the CDR3: TGTGCCAGCAGTTACCACTCAGGGACAGATACGCAGTATTTT.

V gene TRBV6-5 combines with J gene TRBJ1-5; maybe TRBD1 (6 bases). The germline V gene has CDR1 MNHEY and CDR2 SVGAGI. Trimming cost V 6 bases and J 5 bases, with 11 bases left between them. The CDR3 covers 13 residues. CDR3 in amino acids: CASRRQADQPQHF. Here the CDR3 DNA reads TGTGCCAGCAGGAGACAGGCGGATCAGCCCCAGCATTTT.

The J gene is TRBJ2-1, the V gene TRBV18, with 7 bases identical to TRBD1. V was pared by 2 bases and J by 4 bases, with 5 bases of the junction left unmatched. From germline, CDR1 is KGHSH and CDR2 LQKENI. This CDR3 contains 15 residues. CDR3 nucleotide sequence: TGTGCCAGCTCACCAGGGACAGAGAATTACAATGAGCAGTTCTTC. It codes for CASSPGTENYNEQFF.

The rearrangement links TRBV24-1 to TRBJ1-1; 10 bases agree with TRBD1. The CDR3 sequence is 16 residues long. Trimming removed 0 bases from V and 5 bases from J; junction bases left unmatched: 5. Per germline, CDR1 KGHDR and CDR2 SFDVKD. This chain's CDR3 is CATSDLRDRGGTEAFF. The CDR3, as DNA: TGTGCCACCAGTGATTTGCGGGACAGGGGAGGGACTGAAGCTTTCTTT.

This chain joins TRBV2 and TRBJ1-6; 7 positions match TRBD1. Germline CDR1 reads SNHLY; CDR2 reads FYNNEI. The CDR3 is 16 amino acids. Trimming removed 5 bases from V and 7 bases from J; junction bases left unmatched: 11. CDR3 sequence: CASSLGQLWPNSPLHF. The CDR3 DNA is TGTGCCAGCAGTTTGGGACAGCTCTGGCCGAATTCACCCCTCCACTTT.

The rearrangement uses TRBV19 and TRBJ2-5, with D perhaps matching TRBD2 (6 bases). Germline V gene data show CDR1 as LNHDA and CDR2 as SQIVND (reference sequence). The V gene lost 4 bases and the J gene lost 8 bases, with 14 bases spanning the gap. The CDR3 extends over 13 amino acids. The CDR3 is CASSRGDVETQYF. In DNA, the CDR3 is TGTGCCAGTAGTAGGGGGGACGTGGAAACCCAGTACTTC.

The rearrangement links TRBV19 to TRBJ1-1, with D perhaps TRBD1 (5 bases). Germline V gene data show CDR1 as LNHDA and CDR2 as SQIVND (reference sequence). The CDR3 runs to 17 residues. Trimming cost V 2 bases and J 0 bases, with 16 bases left between them. The DNA of the CDR3 is TGTGCCAGTAGTATACGGCAGGGAGGTATGGTGAACACTGAAGCTTTCTTT. Translation: CASSIRQGGMVNTEAFF. The variable domain in full, with the rest retrieved from reference TRBV19 and TRBJ1-1, is DGGITQSPKYLFRKEGQNVTLSCEQNLNHDAMYWYRQDPGQGLRLIYYSQIVNDFQKGDIAEGYSVSREKKESFPLTVTSAQKNPTAFYLCASSIRQGGMVNTEAFFGQGTRLTVV.

The chain recombines TRBV10-3 with TRBJ1-2, with a weak D call TRBD1 (5 bases). Germline CDR1 and CDR2: ENHRY and SYGVKD. V was shortened by 7 bases and J by 2 bases, with 14 bases between the two germline ends. The CDR3 spans 14 residues. DNA for the CDR3: TGTGCCATCACAGGGTCCGGGGGAAACTATGGCTACACCTTC. As protein: CAITGSGGNYGYTF.

The chain uses TRBV7-5 and TRBJ1-4. TRBV7-5 counts as a pseudogene. The CDR3 runs to 15 residues. This CDR3 is CVRDVRDAPRGKLFF. CDR3 DNA: TGTGTCAGAGATGTTCGGGACGCCCCGCGGGGAAAACTGTTTTTT.

The chain combines TRBV10-3 with TRBJ1-6; possibly TRBD1 for D (5 bases). CDR1 ENHRY and CDR2 SYGVKD come from the germline V gene. Trimming removed 2 bases at V and 2 bases at J, with 13 bases between. The CDR3 sequence is 17 residues long. The CDR3 DNA is TGTGCCATCAGTGAGAATAGGGGTGGAACCTATAATTCACCCCTCCACTTT. Translated, it gives CAISENRGGTYNSPLHF.

The chain links TRBV9 to TRBJ2-3; TRBD1 matches at 8 bases. The V gene end was trimmed by 4 bases and the J gene end by 2 bases; junction bases not matched to a gene: 6. The germline gives CDR1 SGDLS, CDR2 YYNGEE. The CDR3 loop spans 15 amino acids. Written as DNA, the CDR3 is TGTGCCAGCAGCCCCGGACAGGGATCCACAGATACGCAGTATTTT. Protein sequence: CASSPGQGSTDTQYF.

This chain links TRBV7-9 with TRBJ1-1, with a tentative D call TRBD1 (6 bases). This CDR3 is 15 amino acids long. The V end was cut by 5 bases, the J end by 2 bases, with 15 bases between. Germline CDR1 SEHNR, CDR2 FQNEAQ (reference sequence). CDR3 residues: CASSPGRTVNTEAFF. Here the CDR3 DNA reads TGTGCCAGCAGCCCGGGGCGGACAGTAAACACTGAAGCTTTCTTT.

V is TRBV7-6 and J is TRBJ2-3, with D possibly TRBD1 on 6 matching bases. The CDR3 runs 14 residues. Germline loops: CDR1 SGHVS, CDR2 FNYEAQ. Deletions cut 5 bases from V and 2 bases from J, with 11 bases between. The CDR3 bases are TGTGCCAGCAGCGGCAGGACAGACACAGATACGCAGTATTTT. Encoded protein: CASSGRTDTDTQYF.

J is TRBJ1-2 and V is TRBV7-9, with TRBD1 as a possible D gene (5 bases). Germline CDR1 reads SEHNR; CDR2 reads FQNEAQ (reference sequence). V lost 3 bases to trimming and J lost 2 bases, with 16 bases between them. The CDR3 length is 16 residues. CDR3 amino acids: CASSFFRGRANYGYTF. The CDR3 bases are TGTGCCAGCAGCTTTTTCCGTGGCAGGGCAAACTATGGCTACACCTTC.

The chain links TRBV15 to TRBJ1-5; the D is unclear. The ends were cut back, 0 bases at V and 0 bases at J, with 15 bases in the middle. CDR3 length: 18 amino acids. CDR1 is LNHNV, CDR2 YYDKDF, per germline (reference sequence). The CDR3 DNA follows: TGTGCCACCAGCAGAGATAGGCGGGGATTTTATAGCAATCAGCCCCAGCATTTT. Its protein is CATSRDRRGFYSNQPQHF. Using reference TRBV15 and TRBJ1-5 for the parts outside the CDR3, the full variable domain is DAMVIQNPRYQVTQFGKPVTLSCSQTLNHNVMYWYQQKSSQAPKLLFHYYDKDFNNEADTPDNFQSRRPNTSFCFLDIRSPGLGDTAMYLCATSRDRRGFYSNQPQHFGDGTRLSIL.

V usage is TRBV19 and J usage is TRBJ1-2, with D maybe TRBD1 (5 bases). Germline V gives CDR1 LNHDA, CDR2 SQIVND (reference sequence). This CDR3 comprises 13 residues. V gave up 10 bases and J gave up 4 bases, with 16 bases separating them. The CDR3 sequence is CAILNPGFYGYTF. The CDR3 bases are TGTGCCATCCTAAACCCAGGGTTCTATGGCTACACCTTC.

The gene calls are TRBV19 and TRBJ2-1, with TRBD2 matching over 16 bases. With 9 bases clipped from V and 7 bases from J, the junction kept 18 bases outside the gene matches. The germline V gene has CDR1 LNHDA and CDR2 SQIVND (reference sequence). CDR3 length: 19 amino acids. CDR3 sequence (DNA): TGTGCCAGCGCCTCACCGGGACTAGCGGGGGGGACAAGGATGAATGAGCAGTTCTTC. This gives the protein CASASPGLAGGTRMNEQFF.

This chain connects TRBV6-5 to TRBJ1-1; no clear D. V dropped 2 bases and J dropped 1 base, with 5 bases sitting between them. Per the germline V gene, CDR1 is MNHEY and CDR2 is SVGAGI. The CDR3 is 13 residues long. CDR3 sequence: CASSYKRNTEAFF. CDR3 coding DNA: TGTGCCAGCAGTTACAAGCGGAACACTGAAGCTTTCTTT.

The J gene is TRBJ1-2, the V gene TRBV9; 7 bases match TRBD1. The CDR3 is 15 residues long. The J segment lost 2 bases and the V segment lost 6 bases, leaving 10 bases of the junction unmatched. From germline, CDR1 is SGDLS and CDR2 YYNGEE. The CDR3 here is CASKGARVTNYGYTF. The DNA of the CDR3 is TGTGCCAGCAAGGGGGCGCGGGTGACAAACTATGGCTACACCTTC.

The chain combines TRBV2 with TRBJ2-7; TRBD2 is a possible D gene (5 bases). The CDR3 covers 14 residues. Trimming cost V 3 bases and J 2 bases, with 11 bases left between them. Germline lookup yields CDR1 SNHLY and CDR2 FYNNEI. The CDR3 loop is CASSDWAGAYEQYF. CDR3 bases: TGTGCCAGCAGTGATTGGGCGGGTGCCTACGAGCAGTACTTC.